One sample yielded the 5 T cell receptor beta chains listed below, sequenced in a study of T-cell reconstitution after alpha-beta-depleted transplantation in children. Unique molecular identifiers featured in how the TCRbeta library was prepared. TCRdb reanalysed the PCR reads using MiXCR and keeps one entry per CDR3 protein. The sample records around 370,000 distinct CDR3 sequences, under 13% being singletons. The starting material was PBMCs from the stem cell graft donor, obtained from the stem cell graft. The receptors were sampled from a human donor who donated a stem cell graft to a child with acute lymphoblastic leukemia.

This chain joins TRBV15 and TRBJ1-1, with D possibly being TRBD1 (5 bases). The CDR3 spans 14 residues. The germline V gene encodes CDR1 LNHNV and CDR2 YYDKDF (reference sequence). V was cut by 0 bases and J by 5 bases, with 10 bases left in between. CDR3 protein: CATSREQRGTEAFF. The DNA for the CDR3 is TGTGCCACCAGCAGAGAGCAGCGGGGGACTGAAGCTTTCTTT.

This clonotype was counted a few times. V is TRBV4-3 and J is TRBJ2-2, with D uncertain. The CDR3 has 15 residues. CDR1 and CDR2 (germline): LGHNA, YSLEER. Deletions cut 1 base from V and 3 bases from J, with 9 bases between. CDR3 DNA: TGCGCCAGCAGCCAAGGGCTGGGCGACACCGGGGAGCTGTTTTTT. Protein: CASSQGLGDTGELFF.

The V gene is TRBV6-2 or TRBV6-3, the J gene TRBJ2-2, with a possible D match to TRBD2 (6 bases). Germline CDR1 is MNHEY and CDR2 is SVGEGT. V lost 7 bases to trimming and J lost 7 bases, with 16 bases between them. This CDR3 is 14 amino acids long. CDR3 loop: CASTGTGAFGELFF. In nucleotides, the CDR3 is TGTGCCAGCACTGGGACGGGAGCTTTCGGGGAGCTGTTTTTT.

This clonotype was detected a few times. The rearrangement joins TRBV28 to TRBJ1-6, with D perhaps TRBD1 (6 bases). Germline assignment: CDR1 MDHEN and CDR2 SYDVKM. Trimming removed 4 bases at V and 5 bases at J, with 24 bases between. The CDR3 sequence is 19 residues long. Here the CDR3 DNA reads TGTGCCAGCAGTTCCCCCGTAGGGACACCTCCCTGGGATAATTCACCCCTCCACTTT. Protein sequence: CASSSPVGTPPWDNSPLHF.

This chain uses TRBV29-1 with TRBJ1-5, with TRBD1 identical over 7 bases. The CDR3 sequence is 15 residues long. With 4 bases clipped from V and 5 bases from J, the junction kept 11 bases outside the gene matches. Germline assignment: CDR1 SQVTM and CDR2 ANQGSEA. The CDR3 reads CSVGQGGRGDQPQHF. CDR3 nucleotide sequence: TGCAGCGTTGGACAGGGAGGCCGGGGAGATCAGCCCCAGCATTTT.